This record concerns one TCR beta chain sequence. Its matching antigen is unknown. The sample belongs to a study of T cell responses to AZD1222 COVID-19 vaccine. Repertoires were generated with immunoSEQ multiplex PCR, while TCRdb's copy carries only in-frame clones and drops some. The sample yields some 60,000 clones, around 80% seen once. V shed 0 bases, J shed 9 bases, and the junction held 13 bases outside the gene matches. This CDR3 contains 18 residues. CDR1 LGHNA and CDR2 YNFKEQ come from the germline V gene. Researchers grouped second doses given at about 4 or about 12 weeks into one pool. General observations from the study: Nearly half of spike-specific TCRs reportedly target unmutated variant regions. Across spike, vaccine-associated CD4 TCRs were found, dominant at 160-218 and 743-854. Possibly, clonal diversity was underestimated; donors were largely white British and included more females.

The TCR originated in an adult who received the AZD1222 COVID-19 vaccine. The sample was peripheral blood, taken 28 days after the second AZD1222 dose. V is TRBV4-2 and J is TRBJ1-5; 11 nucleotides line up with TRBD1. The CDR3: CASSQDPTGTGGYRPQHF. In DNA, the CDR3 is TGTGCCAGCAGCCAAGACCCTACCGGGACAGGGGGATATCGGCCCCAGCATTTT.